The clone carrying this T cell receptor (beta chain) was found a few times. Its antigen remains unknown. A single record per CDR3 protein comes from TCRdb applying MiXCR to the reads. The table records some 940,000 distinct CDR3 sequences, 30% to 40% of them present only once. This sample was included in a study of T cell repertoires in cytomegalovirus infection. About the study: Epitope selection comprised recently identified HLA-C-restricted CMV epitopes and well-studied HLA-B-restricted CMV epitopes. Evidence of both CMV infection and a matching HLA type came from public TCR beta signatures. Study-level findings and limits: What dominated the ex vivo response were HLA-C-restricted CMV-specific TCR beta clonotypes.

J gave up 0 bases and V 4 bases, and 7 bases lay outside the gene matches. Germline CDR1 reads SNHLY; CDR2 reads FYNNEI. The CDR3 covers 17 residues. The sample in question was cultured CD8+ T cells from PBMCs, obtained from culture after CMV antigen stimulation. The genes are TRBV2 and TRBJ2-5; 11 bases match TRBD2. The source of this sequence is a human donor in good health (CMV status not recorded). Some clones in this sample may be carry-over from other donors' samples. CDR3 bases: TGTGCCAGCAGTGGAGACCTACTAGCGGGGGACCAAGAGACCCAGTACTTC. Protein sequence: CASSGDLLAGDQETQYF.